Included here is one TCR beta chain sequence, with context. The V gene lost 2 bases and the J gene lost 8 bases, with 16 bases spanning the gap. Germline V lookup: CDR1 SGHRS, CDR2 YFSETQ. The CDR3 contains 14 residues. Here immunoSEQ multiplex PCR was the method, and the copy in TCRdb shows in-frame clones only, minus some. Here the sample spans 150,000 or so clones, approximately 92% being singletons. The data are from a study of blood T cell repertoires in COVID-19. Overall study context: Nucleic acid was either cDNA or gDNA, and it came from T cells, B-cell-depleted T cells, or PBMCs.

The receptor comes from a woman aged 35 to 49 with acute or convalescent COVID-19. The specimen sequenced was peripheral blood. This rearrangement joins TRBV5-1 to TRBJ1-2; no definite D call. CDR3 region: CASSFGNSPGGYTF. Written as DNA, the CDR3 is TGCGCCAGCAGCTTCGGGAACAGCCCCGGCGGCTACACCTTC.